This T cell receptor (beta chain) was sequenced in a study of persistence of HIV-infected CD4 T cells. Cells were stimulated with overlapping HIV-1 Gag 15-mer peptides. CD4+ T cells upregulating both CD40 ligand and CD69 were sorted as responding cells. Details on this clone: Its antigen is not known.

The libraries were made with immunoSEQ version 4 in survey mode. Clones were read by immunoSEQ multiplex PCR, and TCRdb kept only the in-frame ones, dropping some. Here the sample spans 24,000 or so clones, around 74% being singletons. J lost 0 bases, V lost 5 bases, and 3 bases had no gene match. The CDR3 consists of 16 residues. The germline V gene encodes CDR1 KGHDR and CDR2 SFDVKD. The V gene is TRBV24-1, the J gene TRBJ2-7; 13 nucleotides agree with TRBD2. Source: CD4+ T cells sorted from PBMCs after roughly 19-hour stimulation, taken from a patient who received antiretroviral therapy. The sequence came from an adult man with HIV who was CMV-seropositive. Written as DNA, the CDR3 is TGTGCCACCAGTGGGCGGACTAGCGGGGGCTCCTACGAGCAGTACTTC. This sequence encodes CATSGRTSGGSYEQYF.